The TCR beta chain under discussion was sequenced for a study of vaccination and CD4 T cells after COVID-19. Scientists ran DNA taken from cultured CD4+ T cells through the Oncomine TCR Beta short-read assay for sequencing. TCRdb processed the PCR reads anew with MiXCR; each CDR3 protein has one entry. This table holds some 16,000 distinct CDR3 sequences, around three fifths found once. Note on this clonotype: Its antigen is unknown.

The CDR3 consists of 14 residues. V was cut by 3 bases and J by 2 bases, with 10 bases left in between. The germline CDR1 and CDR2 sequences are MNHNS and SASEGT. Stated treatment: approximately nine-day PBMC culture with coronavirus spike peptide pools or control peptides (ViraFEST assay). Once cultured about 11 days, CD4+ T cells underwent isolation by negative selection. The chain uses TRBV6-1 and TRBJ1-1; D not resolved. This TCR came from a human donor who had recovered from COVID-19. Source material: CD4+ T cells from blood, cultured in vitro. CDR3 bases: TGTGCCAGCAGTGATTCGTCATTTAACACTGAAGCTTTCTTT. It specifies CASSDSSFNTEAFF.